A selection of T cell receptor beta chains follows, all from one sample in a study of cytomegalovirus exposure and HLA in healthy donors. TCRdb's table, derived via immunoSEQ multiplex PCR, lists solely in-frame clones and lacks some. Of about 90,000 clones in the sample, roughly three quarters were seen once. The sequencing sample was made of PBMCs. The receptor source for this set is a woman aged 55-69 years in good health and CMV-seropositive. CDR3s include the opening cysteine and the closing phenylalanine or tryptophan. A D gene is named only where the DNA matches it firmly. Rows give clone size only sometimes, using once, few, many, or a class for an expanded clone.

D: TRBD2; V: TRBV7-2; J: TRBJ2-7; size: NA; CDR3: CASSRPSGFYEQYF; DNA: TGTGCCAGCAGCAGACCTAGCGGTTTCTACGAGCAGTACTTC
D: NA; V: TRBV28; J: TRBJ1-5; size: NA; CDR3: CASRKMVVGQPQHF; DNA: TGTGCCAGCAGGAAAATGGTAGTTGGTCAGCCCCAGCATTTT
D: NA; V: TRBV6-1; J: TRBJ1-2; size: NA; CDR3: CASSQGTNYGYTF; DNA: TGTGCCAGCAGTCAGGGAACTAACTATGGCTACACCTTC
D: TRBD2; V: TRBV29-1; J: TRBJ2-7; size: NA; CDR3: CSVGTSGSYEQYF; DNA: TGCAGCGTCGGGACTAGCGGGAGCTACGAGCAGTACTTC
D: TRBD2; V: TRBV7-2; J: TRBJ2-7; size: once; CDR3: CASSLGLAGTYEQYF; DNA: TGTGCCAGCAGCTTGGGACTAGCGGGTACCTACGAGCAGTACTTC
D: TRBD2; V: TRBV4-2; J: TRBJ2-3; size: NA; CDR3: CASSQEGTSVRSTDTQYF; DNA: TGTGCCAGCAGCCAAGAGGGGACTAGCGTCCGAAGCACAGATACGCAGTATTTT
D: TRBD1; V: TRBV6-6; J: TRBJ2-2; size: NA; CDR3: CASRRTGGDTGELFF; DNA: TGTGCCAGCAGACGGACAGGGGGCGACACCGGGGAGCTGTTTTTT
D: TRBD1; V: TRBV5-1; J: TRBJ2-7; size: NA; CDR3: CASSSGQGPYEQYF; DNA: TGCGCCAGCAGCTCGGGACAGGGGCCCTACGAGCAGTACTTC
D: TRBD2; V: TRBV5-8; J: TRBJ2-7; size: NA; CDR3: CASSLDLAVSSYEQYF; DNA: TGTGCCAGCAGCTTGGATCTAGCGGTTAGCTCCTACGAGCAGTACTTC
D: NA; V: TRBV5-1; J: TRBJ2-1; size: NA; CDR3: CASSLEQDPSYNEQFF; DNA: TGCGCCAGCAGCTTGGAACAGGACCCTTCCTACAATGAGCAGTTCTTC
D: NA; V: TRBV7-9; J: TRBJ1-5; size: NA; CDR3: CASSAESGPAGSNQPQHF; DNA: TGTGCCAGCAGCGCCGAATCAGGGCCGGCAGGTAGCAATCAGCCCCAGCATTTT
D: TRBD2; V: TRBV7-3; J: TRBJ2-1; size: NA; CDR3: CASSLSGLAGVIF; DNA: TGTGCCAGCAGCTTATCCGGACTAGCGGGAGTGATCTTC
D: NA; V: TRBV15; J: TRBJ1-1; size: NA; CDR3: CATSRVGRGTEAFF; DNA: TGTGCCACCAGCAGAGTCGGCCGGGGCACTGAAGCTTTCTTT
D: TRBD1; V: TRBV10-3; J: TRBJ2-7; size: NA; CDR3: CATRTGGRYEQYF; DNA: TGTGCCACACGGACAGGGGGCCGGTACGAGCAGTACTTC
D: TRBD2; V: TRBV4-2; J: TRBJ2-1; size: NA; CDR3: CASSQDRTSGSYEQFF; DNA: TGTGCCAGCAGCCAAGACCGGACTAGCGGGAGCTATGAGCAGTTCTTC
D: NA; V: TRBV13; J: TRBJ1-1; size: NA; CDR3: CASSFGWGVKKNTEAFF; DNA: TGTGCCAGCAGCTTTGGGTGGGGAGTGAAGAAAAACACTGAAGCTTTCTTT
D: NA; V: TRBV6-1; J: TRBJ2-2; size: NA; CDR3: CASRSDTGELFF; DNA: TGTGCCAGCAGGTCAGACACCGGGGAGCTGTTTTTT
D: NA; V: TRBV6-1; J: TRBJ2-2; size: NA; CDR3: CASMEAGRTGELFF; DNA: TGTGCCAGCATGGAGGCAGGGAGGACCGGGGAGCTGTTTTTT
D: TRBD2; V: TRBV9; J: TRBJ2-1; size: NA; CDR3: CASSVGLAGVNEQFF; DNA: TGTGCCAGCAGCGTAGGACTAGCGGGAGTCAATGAGCAGTTCTTC
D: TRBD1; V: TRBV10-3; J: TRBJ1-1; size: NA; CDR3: CAISAGTGGTEAFF; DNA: TGTGCCATCAGCGCCGGGACAGGGGGCACTGAAGCTTTCTTT
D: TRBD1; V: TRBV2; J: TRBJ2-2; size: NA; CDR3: CASSEALLTGAGELFF; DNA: TGTGCCAGCAGTGAAGCTCTACTGACAGGGGCCGGGGAGCTGTTTTTT
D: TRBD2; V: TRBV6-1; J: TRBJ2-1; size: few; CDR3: CASSVAGTRPYNEQFF; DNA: TGTGCCAGCAGTGTCGCCGGGACTAGGCCCTACAATGAGCAGTTCTTC
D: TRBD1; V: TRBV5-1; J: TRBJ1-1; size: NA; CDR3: CASSLATGVVNTEAFF; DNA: TGCGCCAGCAGCTTGGCCACAGGGGTTGTTAACACTGAAGCTTTCTTT
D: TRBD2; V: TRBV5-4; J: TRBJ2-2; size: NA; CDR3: CASSLGLAGELYTGELFF; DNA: TGTGCCAGCAGCCTGGGACTAGCGGGAGAACTGTACACCGGGGAGCTGTTTTTT
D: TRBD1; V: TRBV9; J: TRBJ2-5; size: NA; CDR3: CASSPSGTGVIKTQYF; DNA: TGTGCCAGCAGCCCCTCCGGGACAGGGGTAATAAAGACCCAGTACTTC
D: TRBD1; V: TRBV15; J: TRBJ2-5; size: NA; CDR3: CATSRGIQGLQETQYF; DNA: TGTGCCACCAGCAGAGGCATACAGGGGCTGCAAGAGACCCAGTACTTC
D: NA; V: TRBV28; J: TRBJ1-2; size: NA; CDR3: CASSDGGRRANYGYTF; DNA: TGTGCCAGCAGTGACGGAGGACGTCGAGCTAACTATGGCTACACCTTC
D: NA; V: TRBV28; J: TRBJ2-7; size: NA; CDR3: CASRGSSYEQYF; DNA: TGTGCCAGCAGAGGGAGCTCCTACGAGCAGTACTTC
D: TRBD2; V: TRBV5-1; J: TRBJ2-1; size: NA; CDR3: CASTPLAGDGNEQFF; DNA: TGCGCCAGCACGCCACTAGCGGGAGACGGCAATGAGCAGTTCTTC
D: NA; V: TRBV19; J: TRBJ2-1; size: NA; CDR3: CASSIHGRAHNEQFF; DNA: TGTGCCAGTAGTATCCACGGGAGAGCCCACAATGAGCAGTTCTTC
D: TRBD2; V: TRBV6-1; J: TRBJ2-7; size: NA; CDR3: CASSGGLADTYEQYF; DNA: TGTGCCAGCAGTGGAGGACTAGCGGATACCTACGAGCAGTACTTC
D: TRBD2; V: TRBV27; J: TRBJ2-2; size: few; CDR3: CASGTSGSVGELFF; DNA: TGTGCCAGCGGGACTAGCGGGAGTGTAGGGGAGCTGTTTTTT
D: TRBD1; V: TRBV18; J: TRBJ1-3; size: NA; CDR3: CASSPRGTAKGNTIYF; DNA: TGTGCCAGCTCGCCCCGGGGGACAGCCAAAGGAAACACCATATATTTT
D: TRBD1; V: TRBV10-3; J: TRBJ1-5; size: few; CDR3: CAIGGQINQPQHF; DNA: TGTGCCATCGGGGGACAGATCAATCAGCCCCAGCATTTT
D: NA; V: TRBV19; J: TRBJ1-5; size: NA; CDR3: CASRTNRVSNQPQHF; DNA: TGTGCCAGTCGAACGAACAGGGTTAGCAATCAGCCCCAGCATTTT
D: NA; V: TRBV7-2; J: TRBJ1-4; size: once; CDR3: CASSPGVAGWEKLFF; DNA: TGTGCCAGCAGCCCGGGGGTGGCTGGTTGGGAAAAACTGTTTTTT
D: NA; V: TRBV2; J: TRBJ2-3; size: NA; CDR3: CASSVLARADTQYF; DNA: TGTGCCAGCAGTGTATTAGCGAGGGCAGATACGCAGTATTTT
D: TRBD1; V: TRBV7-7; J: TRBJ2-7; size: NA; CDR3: CASSSGDSYEQYF; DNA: TGTGCTAGCAGCTCTGGGGACAGCTACGAGCAGTACTTC
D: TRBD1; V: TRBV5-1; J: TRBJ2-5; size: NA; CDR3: CASSLAGQGETQYF; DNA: TGCGCCAGCAGCTTGGCAGGACAGGGGGAGACCCAGTACTTC
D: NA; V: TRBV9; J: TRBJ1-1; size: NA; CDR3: CASSVGITTEAFF; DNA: TGTGCCAGCAGCGTAGGTATAACTACTGAAGCTTTCTTT
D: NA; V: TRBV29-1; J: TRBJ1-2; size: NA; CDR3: CSAERTANYGYTF; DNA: TGCAGCGCTGAAAGGACAGCTAACTATGGCTACACCTTC